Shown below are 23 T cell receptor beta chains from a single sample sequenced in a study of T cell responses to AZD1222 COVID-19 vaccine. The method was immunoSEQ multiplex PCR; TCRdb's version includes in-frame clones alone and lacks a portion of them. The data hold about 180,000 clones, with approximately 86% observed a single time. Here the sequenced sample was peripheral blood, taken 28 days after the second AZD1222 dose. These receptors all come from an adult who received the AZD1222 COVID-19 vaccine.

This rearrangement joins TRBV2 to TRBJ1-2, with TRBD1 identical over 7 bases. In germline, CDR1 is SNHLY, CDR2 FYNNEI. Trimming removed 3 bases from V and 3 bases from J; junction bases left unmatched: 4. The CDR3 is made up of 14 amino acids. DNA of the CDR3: TGTGCCAGCAGTGAGGCAGGGGGGTACTATGGCTACACCTTC. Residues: CASSEAGGYYGYTF.

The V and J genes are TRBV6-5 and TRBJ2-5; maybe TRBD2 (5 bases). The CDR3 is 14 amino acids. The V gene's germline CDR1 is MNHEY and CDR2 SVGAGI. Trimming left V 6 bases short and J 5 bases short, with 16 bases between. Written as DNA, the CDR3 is TGTGCCAGCAGCCCCATGTCGGGGTGGGAGACCCAGTACTTC. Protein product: CASSPMSGWETQYF.

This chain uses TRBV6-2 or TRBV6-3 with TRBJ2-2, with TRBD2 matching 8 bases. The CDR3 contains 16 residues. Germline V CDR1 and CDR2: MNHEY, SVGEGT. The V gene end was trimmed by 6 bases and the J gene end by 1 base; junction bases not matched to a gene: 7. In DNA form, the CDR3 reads TGTGCCAGCAGATACGGCGGGGGGTGGAACACCGGGGAGCTGTTTTTT. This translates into CASRYGGGWNTGELFF.

This CDR3 is CASSYSRLNTGELFF. CDR3 DNA sequence: TGTGCCAGCAGTTACTCGAGGCTCAACACCGGGGAGCTGTTTTTT. The V call is TRBV6-5, the J call TRBJ2-2, with no clear D. The CDR3 length is 15 residues. Deletions cut 0 bases from V and 2 bases from J, with 7 bases between. The germline gives CDR1 MNHEY, CDR2 SVGAGI.

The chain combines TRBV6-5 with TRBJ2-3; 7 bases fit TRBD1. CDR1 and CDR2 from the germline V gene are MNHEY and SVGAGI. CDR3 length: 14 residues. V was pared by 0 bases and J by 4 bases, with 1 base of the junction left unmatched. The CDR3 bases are TGTGCCAGCAGTTACTCGGACAGGTCAGATACGCAGTATTTT. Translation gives CASSYSDRSDTQYF.

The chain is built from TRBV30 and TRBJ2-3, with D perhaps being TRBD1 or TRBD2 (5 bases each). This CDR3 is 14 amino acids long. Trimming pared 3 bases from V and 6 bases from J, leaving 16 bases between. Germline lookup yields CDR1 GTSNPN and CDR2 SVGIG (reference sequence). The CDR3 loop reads CAWSLGYGADTQYF. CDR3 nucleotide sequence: TGTGCCTGGAGCCTAGGATACGGGGCTGATACGCAGTATTTT. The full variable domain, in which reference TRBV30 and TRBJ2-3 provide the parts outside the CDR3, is SQTIHQWPATLVQPVGSPLSLECTVEGTSNPNLYWYRQAAGRGLQLLFYSVGIGQISSEVPQNLSASRPQDRQFILSSKKLLLSDSGFYLCAWSLGYGADTQYFGPGTRLTVL.

CDR3 nucleotides: TGTGCCAGCAGCCAAGTGACGGCCTACACAGATACGCAGTATTTT. Its translation: CASSQVTAYTDTQYF. The rearrangement joins TRBV3-1 (or the pseudogene TRBV3-2) to TRBJ2-3; unclear D gene. Germline V gives CDR1 LGHDT, CDR2 YNNKEL (reference sequence). There are 15 residues in the CDR3. Between the trimmed V and J ends, which lost 1 base and 2 bases, there was a span of 10 bases.

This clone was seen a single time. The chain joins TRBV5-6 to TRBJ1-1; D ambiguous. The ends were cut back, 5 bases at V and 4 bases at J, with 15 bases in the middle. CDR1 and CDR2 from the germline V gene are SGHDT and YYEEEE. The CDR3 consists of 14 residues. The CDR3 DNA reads TGTGCCAGCAGTTATAGTTGGTCGGGCACTGAAGCTTTCTTT. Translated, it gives CASSYSWSGTEAFF.

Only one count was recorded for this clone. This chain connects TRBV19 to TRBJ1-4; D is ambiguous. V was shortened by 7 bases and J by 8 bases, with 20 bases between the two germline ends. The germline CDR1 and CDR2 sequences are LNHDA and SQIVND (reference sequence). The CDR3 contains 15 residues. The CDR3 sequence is CASTEVGLNGEKLFF. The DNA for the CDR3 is TGTGCCAGTACCGAAGTCGGGTTAAATGGGGAAAAACTGTTTTTT. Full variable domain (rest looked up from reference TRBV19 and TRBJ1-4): DGGITQSPKYLFRKEGQNVTLSCEQNLNHDAMYWYRQDPGQGLRLIYYSQIVNDFQKGDIAEGYSVSREKKESFPLTVTSAQKNPTAFYLCASTEVGLNGEKLFFGSGTQLSVL.

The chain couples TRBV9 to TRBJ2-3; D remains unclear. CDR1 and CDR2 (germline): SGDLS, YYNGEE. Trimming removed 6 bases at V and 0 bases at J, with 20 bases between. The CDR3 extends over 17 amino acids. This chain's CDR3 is CASTETGNALSTDTQYF. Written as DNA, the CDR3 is TGTGCCAGCACGGAGACTGGTAACGCTTTGAGCACAGATACGCAGTATTTT.

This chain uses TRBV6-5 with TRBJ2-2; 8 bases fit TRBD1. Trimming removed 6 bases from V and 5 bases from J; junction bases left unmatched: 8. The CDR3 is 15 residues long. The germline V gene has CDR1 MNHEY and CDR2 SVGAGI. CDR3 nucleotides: TGTGCCAGCAGCCTCGGGACAGGAGCTACCGGGGAGCTGTTTTTT. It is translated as CASSLGTGATGELFF.

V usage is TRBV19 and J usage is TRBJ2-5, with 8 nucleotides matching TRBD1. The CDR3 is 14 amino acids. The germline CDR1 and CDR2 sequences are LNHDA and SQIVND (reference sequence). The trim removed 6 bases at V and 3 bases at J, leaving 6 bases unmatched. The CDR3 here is CASRRQGIEETQYF. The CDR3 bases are TGTGCCAGTAGACGACAGGGGATAGAAGAGACCCAGTACTTC. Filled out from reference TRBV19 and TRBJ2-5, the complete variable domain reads DGGITQSPKYLFRKEGQNVTLSCEQNLNHDAMYWYRQDPGQGLRLIYYSQIVNDFQKGDIAEGYSVSREKKESFPLTVTSAQKNPTAFYLCASRRQGIEETQYFGPGTRLLVL.

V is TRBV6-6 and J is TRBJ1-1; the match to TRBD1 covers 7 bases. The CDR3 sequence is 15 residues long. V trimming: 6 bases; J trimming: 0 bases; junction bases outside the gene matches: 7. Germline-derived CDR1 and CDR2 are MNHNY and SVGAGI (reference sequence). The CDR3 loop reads CASSREGALNTEAFF. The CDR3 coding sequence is TGTGCCAGCAGCCGAGAGGGGGCCTTGAACACTGAAGCTTTCTTT.

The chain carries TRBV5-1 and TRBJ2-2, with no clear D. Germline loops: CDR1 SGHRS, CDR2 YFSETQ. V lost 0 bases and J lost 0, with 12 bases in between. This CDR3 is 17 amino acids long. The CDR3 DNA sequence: TGCGCCAGCAGCTTGGTTGGTCTGATATCGAACACCGGGGAGCTGTTTTTT. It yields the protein CASSLVGLISNTGELFF.

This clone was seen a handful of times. The CDR3 DNA reads as TGTGCCAGTAGTATGCTGGGAGGGACTGATCTTGGCTACACCTTC. Its translation is CASSMLGGTDLGYTF. The gene calls are TRBV19 and TRBJ1-2; D possibly corresponds to TRBD1 (5 bases). Per germline, CDR1 LNHDA and CDR2 SQIVND (reference sequence). V lost 3 bases to trimming and J lost 7 bases, with 18 bases between them. The CDR3 spans 15 residues. The variable domain in full, completed from reference TRBV19 and TRBJ1-2, reads DGGITQSPKYLFRKEGQNVTLSCEQNLNHDAMYWYRQDPGQGLRLIYYSQIVNDFQKGDIAEGYSVSREKKESFPLTVTSAQKNPTAFYLCASSMLGGTDLGYTFGSGTRLTVV.

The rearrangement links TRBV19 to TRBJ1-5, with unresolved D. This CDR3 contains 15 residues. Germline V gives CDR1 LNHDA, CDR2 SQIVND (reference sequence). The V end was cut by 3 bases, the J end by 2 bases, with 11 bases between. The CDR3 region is CASSIAKGGNQPQHF. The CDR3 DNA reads TGTGCCAGTAGTATTGCGAAGGGAGGCAATCAGCCCCAGCATTTT.

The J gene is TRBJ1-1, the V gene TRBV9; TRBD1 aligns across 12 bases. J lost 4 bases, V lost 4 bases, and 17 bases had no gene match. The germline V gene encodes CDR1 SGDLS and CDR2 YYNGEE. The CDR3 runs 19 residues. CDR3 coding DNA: TGTGCCAGCAGCACGAACCTCCGGGACAGGGGGCGTATTAGCACTGAAGCTTTCTTT. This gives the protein CASSTNLRDRGRISTEAFF.

The CDR3 loop reads CASSGSGYEQYF. CDR3 DNA: TGTGCCAGCAGCGGGTCAGGGTACGAGCAGTACTTC. The chain combines TRBV5-6 with TRBJ2-7, with D maybe TRBD1 (5 bases). Germline V gives CDR1 SGHDT, CDR2 YYEEEE. The length of the CDR3 is 12 residues. Between the trimmed V and J ends, which lost 4 bases and 4 bases, there was a span of 9 bases.

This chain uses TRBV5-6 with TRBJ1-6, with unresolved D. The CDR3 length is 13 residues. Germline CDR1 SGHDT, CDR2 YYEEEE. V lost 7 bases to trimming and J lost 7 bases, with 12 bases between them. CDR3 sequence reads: CASLTSGNSPLHF. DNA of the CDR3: TGTGCCAGCCTTACTTCGGGCAATTCACCCCTCCACTTT.

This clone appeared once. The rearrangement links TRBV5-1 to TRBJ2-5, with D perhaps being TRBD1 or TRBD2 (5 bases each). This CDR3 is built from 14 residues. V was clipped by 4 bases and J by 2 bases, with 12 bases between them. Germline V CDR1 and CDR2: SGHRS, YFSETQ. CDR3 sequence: CASSRSGGQETQYF. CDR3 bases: TGCGCCAGCAGCCGAAGTGGGGGACAAGAGACCCAGTACTTC.

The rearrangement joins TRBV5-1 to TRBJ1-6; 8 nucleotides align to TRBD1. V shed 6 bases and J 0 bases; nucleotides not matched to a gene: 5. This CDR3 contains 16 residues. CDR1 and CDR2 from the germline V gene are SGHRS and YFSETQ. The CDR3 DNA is TGCGCCAGCACACAGGGGGACAGCTCCTATAATTCACCCCTCCACTTT. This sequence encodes CASTQGDSSYNSPLHF.

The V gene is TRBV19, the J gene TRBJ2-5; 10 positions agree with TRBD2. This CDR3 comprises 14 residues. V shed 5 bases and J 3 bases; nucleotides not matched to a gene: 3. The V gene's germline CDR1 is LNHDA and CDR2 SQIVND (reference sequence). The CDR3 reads CASSSSGGKETQYF. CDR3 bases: TGTGCCAGTAGTTCTAGCGGGGGCAAAGAGACCCAGTACTTC.

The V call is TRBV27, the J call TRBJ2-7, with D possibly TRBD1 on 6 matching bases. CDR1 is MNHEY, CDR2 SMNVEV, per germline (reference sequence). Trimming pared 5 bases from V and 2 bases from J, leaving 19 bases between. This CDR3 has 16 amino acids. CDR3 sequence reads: CASSPAGETGTYEQYF. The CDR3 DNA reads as TGTGCCAGCAGTCCAGCTGGGGAGACAGGAACCTACGAGCAGTACTTC.